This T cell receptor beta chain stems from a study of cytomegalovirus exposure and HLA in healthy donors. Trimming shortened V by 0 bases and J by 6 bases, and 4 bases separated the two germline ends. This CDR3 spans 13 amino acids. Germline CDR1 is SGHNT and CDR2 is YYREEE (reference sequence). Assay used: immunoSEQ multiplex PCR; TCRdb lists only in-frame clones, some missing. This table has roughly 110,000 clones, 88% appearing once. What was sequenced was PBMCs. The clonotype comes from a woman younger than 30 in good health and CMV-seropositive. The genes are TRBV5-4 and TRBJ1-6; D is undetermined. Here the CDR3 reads CASSLAPNSPLHF. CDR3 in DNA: TGTGCCAGCAGCTTGGCTCCTAATTCACCCCTCCACTTT.